The 13 T cell receptor beta chains below come from one sample, sequenced in a study of T cell changes during pregnancy in multiple sclerosis. The table came from immunoSEQ multiplex PCR; TCRdb's copy has only in-frame clones and leaves some out. The repertoire has roughly 40,000 clones, 94% of them found once; the top ten carry 1.7%. The sample in question was peripheral blood, obtained in the third trimester of pregnancy. The receptors were sampled from a female donor with multiple sclerosis, enrolled in a pregnancy study.

The V gene is TRBV4-2, the J gene TRBJ2-3, with D perhaps matching TRBD2 (6 bases). The CDR3 sequence is 14 residues long. The V end lost 1 base, the J end lost 4 bases, and 9 bases lay between the germline ends. Germline lookup yields CDR1 LGHNA and CDR2 YNFKEQ. The DNA for the CDR3 is TGTGCCAGCAGCCAAGGGACTAATGCAGATACGCAGTATTTT. Its translation: CASSQGTNADTQYF.

The chain recombines TRBV18 with TRBJ2-1, with 8 bases fitting TRBD2. The CDR3 is 18 amino acids. With 1 base clipped from V and 0 bases from J, the junction kept 8 bases outside the gene matches. Looked up from germline, CDR1 is KGHSH and CDR2 is LQKENI. CDR3 nucleotides: TGTGCCAGCTCACCACGGCCCAAGCGGGAGAGCTCCTACAATGAGCAGTTCTTC. It translates to CASSPRPKRESSYNEQFF. The whole variable domain, remainder taken from reference TRBV18 and TRBJ2-1, is NAGVMQNPRHLVRRRGQEARLRCSPMKGHSHVYWYRQLPEEGLKFMVYLQKENIIDESGMPKERFSAEFPKEGPSILRIQQVVRGDSAAYFCASSPRPKRESSYNEQFFGPGTRLTVL.

The rearrangement joins TRBV15 to TRBJ1-1; unclear D gene. Germline loops: CDR1 LNHNV, CDR2 YYDKDF (reference sequence). Trimming left V 0 bases short and J 2 bases short, with 7 bases between. The CDR3 loop spans 14 amino acids. The CDR3 is CATSRDGGNTEAFF. CDR3 nucleotide sequence: TGTGCCACCAGCAGAGACGGTGGTAACACTGAAGCTTTCTTT.

This clone was picked up a small number of times. This rearrangement joins TRBV6-1 to TRBJ2-7; TRBD2 might be the D (6 bases). CDR1 is MNHNS and CDR2 is SASEGT in the germline V gene. The CDR3 contains 12 residues. The V gene lost 2 bases and the J gene lost 6 bases, with 8 bases spanning the gap. CDR3 sequence: CASSELASEQYF. CDR3 coding DNA: TGTGCCAGCAGTGAACTAGCGAGCGAGCAGTACTTC.

This clone is a singleton in its sample. V is TRBV25-1 and J is TRBJ2-2; 7 bases align to TRBD1. V shed 2 bases and J 4 bases; nucleotides not matched to a gene: 4. The CDR3 totals 15 residues. Germline CDR1 reads MGHDK; CDR2 reads SYGVNS. The CDR3 bases are TGTGCCAGCAGTGAAGGGGGACAGCTCACCGGGGAGCTGTTTTTT. Translated: CASSEGGQLTGELFF.

A few counts support this clone. V gene TRBV21-1 combines with J gene TRBJ2-7; the table gives TRBD1 as D, unverified against the DNA. TRBV21-1 is shown as a pseudogene. This CDR3 contains 13 residues. This chain's CDR3 is CASSKLGRYEQYF. The CDR3 bases are TGTGCCAGCAGCAAACTGGGCAGATACGAGCAGTACTTC.

The genes are TRBV4-3 and TRBJ1-5; possible D gene TRBD1, 6 bases. This CDR3 is built from 14 residues. Germline V gene data show CDR1 as LGHNA and CDR2 as YSLEER. V lost 4 bases, J lost 7 bases, and 14 bases lay in between. CDR3: CASSPHRVDQPQHF. The CDR3 DNA reads as TGCGCCAGCAGCCCTCACAGGGTAGACCAGCCCCAGCATTTT.

CDR3 region: CASTDDPTGAYEQYF. DNA of the CDR3: TGTGCCAGCACCGATGACCCGACGGGGGCCTACGAGCAGTACTTC. The chain has TRBV5-6 and TRBJ2-7, with D tentatively TRBD2 (6 bases). This CDR3 comprises 15 residues. CDR1 and CDR2 (germline): SGHDT, YYEEEE. Trimming left V 6 bases short and J 2 bases short, with 18 bases between.

Comment on this clone: Other DNA sequences in this sample translate to the same CDR3. The chain has TRBV19 and TRBJ2-1; TRBD2 aligns across 14 bases. This CDR3 has 16 residues. CDR1 and CDR2 (germline): LNHDA, SQIVND (reference sequence). V dropped 5 bases and J dropped 4; count of bases not matched to a gene: 4. The CDR3 region is CASSARLAGGYNEQFF. The CDR3 DNA is TGTGCCAGTAGTGCCCGACTAGCGGGAGGGTACAATGAGCAGTTCTTC. The full variable domain, its missing parts supplied by reference TRBV19 and TRBJ2-1, is DGGITQSPKYLFRKEGQNVTLSCEQNLNHDAMYWYRQDPGQGLRLIYYSQIVNDFQKGDIAEGYSVSREKKESFPLTVTSAQKNPTAFYLCASSARLAGGYNEQFFGPGTRLTVL.

The rearrangement uses TRBV5-4 and TRBJ1-4; 7 nucleotides agree with TRBD1. The CDR3 is 15 amino acids. The V segment lost 4 bases and the J segment 5 bases; nucleotides outside the gene matches: 8. The germline V gene encodes CDR1 SGHNT and CDR2 YYREEE (reference sequence). CDR3 loop: CASSRTGQLNEKLFF. DNA of the CDR3: TGTGCCAGCAGCAGAACGGGACAGCTAAATGAAAAACTGTTTTTT.

The V and J genes are TRBV9 and TRBJ2-1; the D gene is possibly TRBD1 (5 bases). Germline CDR1 reads SGDLS; CDR2 reads YYNGEE. The CDR3 has 16 amino acids. Trimming shortened V by 5 bases and J by 0 bases, and 15 bases separated the two germline ends. The CDR3, as DNA: TGTGCCAGCAGTACGACAGTCCCGAGCTCCTACAATGAGCAGTTCTTC. Its translation: CASSTTVPSSYNEQFF.

The J gene is TRBJ2-1, the V gene TRBV28; D might be TRBD2 (6 bases). Germline CDR1 and CDR2: MDHEN and SYDVKM. This CDR3 has 15 residues. V was cut by 1 base and J by 7 bases, with 14 bases left in between. DNA for the CDR3: TGTGCCAGCAGTTTATTTCAGGCGGGGAGAAATGAGCAGTTCTTC. Its protein is CASSLFQAGRNEQFF.

The V and J genes are TRBV7-9 and TRBJ2-7, with 8 nucleotides matching TRBD2. V trimming: 1 base; J trimming: 1 base; junction bases outside the gene matches: 6. The CDR3 covers 16 residues. The germline V gene encodes CDR1 SEHNR and CDR2 FQNEAQ (reference sequence). For the CDR3, the DNA is TGTGCCAGCAGCTTAGTCGGGGGGGGGCTTTCCTACGAGCAGTACTTC. Translation gives CASSLVGGGLSYEQYF.